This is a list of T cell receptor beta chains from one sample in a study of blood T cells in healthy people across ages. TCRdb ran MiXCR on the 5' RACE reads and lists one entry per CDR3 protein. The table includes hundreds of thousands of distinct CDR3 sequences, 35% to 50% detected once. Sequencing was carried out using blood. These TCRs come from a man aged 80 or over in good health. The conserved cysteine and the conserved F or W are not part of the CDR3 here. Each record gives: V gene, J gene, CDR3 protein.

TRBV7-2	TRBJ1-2	ASSQQGGMHT
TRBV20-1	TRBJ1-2	SAPRQSNYGYT
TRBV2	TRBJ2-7	ASSQGQVSYEQY
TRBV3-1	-	ASSPWTGGDYEQY
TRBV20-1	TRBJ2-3	SAPIGQGTDTQY
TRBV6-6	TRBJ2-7	ASSYISGSSYEQY
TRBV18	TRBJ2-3	ASSPRSSRDSGTDTQY
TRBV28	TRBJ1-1	ASRLQLNTEAF
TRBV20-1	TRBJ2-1	SARLAGPYNEQF
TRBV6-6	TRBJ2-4	ASRWAGENIQY
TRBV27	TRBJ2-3	ASSLEASGGGLLNTQY
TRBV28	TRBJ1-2	ASQEANYGYT
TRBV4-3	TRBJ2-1	ASSQDLLATETQF
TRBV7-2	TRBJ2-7	VSSLAVVKNEQY
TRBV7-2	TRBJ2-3	ASSPNLIGTDTQY
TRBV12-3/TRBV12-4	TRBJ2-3	ASRLVTDTQY